This T cell receptor (beta chain) came from a study of cytomegalovirus exposure and HLA in healthy donors. Per germline, CDR1 LNHNV and CDR2 YYDKDF (reference sequence). The CDR3 covers 12 residues. Trimming took 11 bases from V and 3 from J, leaving 11 bases between them. Details on this clone: Its antigen is unidentified.

60 Vbeta and 13 Jbeta primers were used in PCR. The table came from immunoSEQ multiplex PCR; TCRdb's copy has only in-frame clones and leaves some out. The data hold about 190,000 clones, with less than 90% observed a single time. Study-level results: Accounts indicate the classifier identified cytomegalovirus status with strong specificity and sensitivity.

The chain employs TRBV15 and TRBJ1-5; D might be TRBD1 (5 bases). The source is a young woman in good health and CMV-seronegative. What was sequenced was PBMCs. The CDR3 spells CAASRANQPQHF. The CDR3 coding sequence is TGTGCCGCTAGCAGGGCCAATCAGCCCCAGCATTTT.